This T cell receptor (beta chain) stems from a study of T cells in Graves' hyperthyroidism and ophthalmopathy. Whole-study context: Peripheral blood draws took place at initial diagnosis, ahead of any treatment.

Authors of the study amplified TCR beta CDR3 regions from RNA transcripts. A first-round RT-PCR of the TCR CDR3 used the HTBI primer set. TCRdb reanalysed the multiplex PCR reads using MiXCR and keeps one entry per CDR3 protein. Of hundreds of thousands of distinct CDR3 sequences listed, roughly 37% are singletons. This clonotype appeared a few times. Hyperthyroidism of Graves' type that showed no ophthalmopathy progression within 18 months was stable. The J segment lost 3 bases and the V segment lost 7 bases, leaving 8 bases of the junction unmatched. The CDR3 is 15 residues long. Germline V lookup: CDR1 LNHDA, CDR2 SQIVND (reference sequence).

This chain connects TRBV19 to TRBJ2-2; 7 nucleotides align to TRBD1. The source of this sequence is a man between 18 and 35 years old with Graves' hyperthyroidism. Material: blood. CDR3: CASTVGQDYTGELFF. In DNA, the CDR3 is TGTGCCAGTACCGTCGGACAGGATTACACCGGGGAGCTGTTTTTT.